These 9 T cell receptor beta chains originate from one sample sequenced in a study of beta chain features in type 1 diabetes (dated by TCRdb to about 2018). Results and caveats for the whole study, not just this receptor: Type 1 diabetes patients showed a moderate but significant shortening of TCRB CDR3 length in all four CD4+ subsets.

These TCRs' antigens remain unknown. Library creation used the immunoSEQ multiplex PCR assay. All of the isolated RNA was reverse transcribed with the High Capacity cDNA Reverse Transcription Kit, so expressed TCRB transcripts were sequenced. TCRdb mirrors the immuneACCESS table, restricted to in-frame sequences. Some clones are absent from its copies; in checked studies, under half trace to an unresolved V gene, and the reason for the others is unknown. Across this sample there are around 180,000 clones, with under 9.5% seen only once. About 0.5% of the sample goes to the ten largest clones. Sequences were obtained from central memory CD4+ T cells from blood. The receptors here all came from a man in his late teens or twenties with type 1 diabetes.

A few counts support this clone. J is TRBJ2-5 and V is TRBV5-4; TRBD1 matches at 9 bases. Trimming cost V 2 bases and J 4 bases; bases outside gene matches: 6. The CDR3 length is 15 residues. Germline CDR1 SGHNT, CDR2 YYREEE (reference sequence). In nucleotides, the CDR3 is TGTGCCAGCAGCTTCGCAACAGGGGGCCGAGAGACCCAGTACTTC. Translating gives CASSFATGGRETQYF.

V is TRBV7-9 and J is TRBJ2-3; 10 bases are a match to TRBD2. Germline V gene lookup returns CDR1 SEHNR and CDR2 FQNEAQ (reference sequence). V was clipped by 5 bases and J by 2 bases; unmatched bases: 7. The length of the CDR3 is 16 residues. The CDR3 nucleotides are TGTGCCAGCAGCGTAGGACTAGCGGTACTCACAGATACGCAGTATTTT. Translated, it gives CASSVGLAVLTDTQYF.

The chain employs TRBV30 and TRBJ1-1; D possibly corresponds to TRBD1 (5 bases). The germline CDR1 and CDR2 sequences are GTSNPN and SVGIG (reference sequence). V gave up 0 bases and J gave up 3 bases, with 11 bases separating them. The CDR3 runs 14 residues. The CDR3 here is CAWSVAGWDTEAFF. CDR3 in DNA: TGTGCCTGGAGTGTAGCAGGGTGGGACACTGAAGCTTTCTTT.

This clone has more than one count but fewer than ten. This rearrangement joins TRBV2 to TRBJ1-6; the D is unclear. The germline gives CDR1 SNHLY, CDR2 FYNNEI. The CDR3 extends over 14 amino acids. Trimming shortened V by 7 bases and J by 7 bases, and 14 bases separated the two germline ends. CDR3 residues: CASTLRARNSPLHF. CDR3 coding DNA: TGTGCCAGCACCCTGAGGGCAAGAAATTCACCCCTCCACTTT.

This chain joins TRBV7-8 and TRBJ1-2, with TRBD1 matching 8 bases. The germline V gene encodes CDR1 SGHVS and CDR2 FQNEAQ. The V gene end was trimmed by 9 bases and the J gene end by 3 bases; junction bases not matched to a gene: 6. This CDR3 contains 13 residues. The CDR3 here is CASTTGDHYGYTF. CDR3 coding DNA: TGTGCCAGTACGACAGGGGACCACTATGGCTACACCTTC.

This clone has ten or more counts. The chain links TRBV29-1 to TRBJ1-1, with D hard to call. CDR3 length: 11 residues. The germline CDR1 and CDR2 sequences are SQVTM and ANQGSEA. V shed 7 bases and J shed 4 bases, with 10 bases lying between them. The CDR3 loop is CSGRDATEAFF. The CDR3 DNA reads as TGCAGCGGACGGGATGCCACTGAAGCTTTCTTT. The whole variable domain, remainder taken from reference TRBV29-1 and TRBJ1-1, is SAVISQKPSRDICQRGTSLTIQCQVDSQVTMMFWYRQQPGQSLTLIATANQGSEATYESGFVIDKFPISRPNLTFSTLTVSNMSPEDSSIYLCSGRDATEAFFGQGTRLTVV.

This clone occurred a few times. The CDR3 DNA sequence: TGTGCCAGCAGCCTCGGGACTAACTACGAGCAGTACTTC. Protein: CASSLGTNYEQYF. The genes are TRBV5-4 and TRBJ2-7, with TRBD2 identical over 7 bases. The ends lost 4 bases at V and 3 bases at J; junction bases unmatched: 4. CDR1 and CDR2 from the germline V gene are SGHNT and YYREEE (reference sequence). This CDR3 is built from 13 residues.

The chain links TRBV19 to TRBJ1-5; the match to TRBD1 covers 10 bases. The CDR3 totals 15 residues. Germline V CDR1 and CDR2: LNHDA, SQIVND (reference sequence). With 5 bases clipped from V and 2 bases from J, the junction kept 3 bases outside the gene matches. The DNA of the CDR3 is TGTGCCAGTAGTCCCGGGACAGGGGGCAATCAGCCCCAGCATTTT. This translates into CASSPGTGGNQPQHF.

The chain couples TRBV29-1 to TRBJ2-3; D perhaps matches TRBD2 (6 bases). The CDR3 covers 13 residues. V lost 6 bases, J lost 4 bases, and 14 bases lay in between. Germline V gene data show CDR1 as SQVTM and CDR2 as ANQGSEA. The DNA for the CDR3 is TGCAGCGTGGCCAGGAGGAGGGCAGATACGCAGTATTTT. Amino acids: CSVARRRADTQYF.